The 23 T cell receptor beta chains given below trace back to one sample, sequenced in a study of blood T cell repertoires in COVID-19. Measured with immunoSEQ multiplex PCR; TCRdb has only the in-frame clones, and not every one. The sample lists 90,000 to 130,000 clones; over 80% were seen once. What was sequenced was peripheral blood. The receptors originated from a woman between 65 and 79 years old with acute or convalescent COVID-19.

The sample holds one count of this clone. V is TRBV6-5 and J is TRBJ2-2, with TRBD2 matching 7 bases. Germline CDR1 reads MNHEY; CDR2 reads SVGAGI. The CDR3 contains 15 residues. The ends lost 5 bases at V and 5 bases at J; junction bases unmatched: 8. This CDR3 is CASSPRGEGTGELFF. In nucleotides, the CDR3 is TGTGCCAGCAGTCCACGGGGGGAGGGAACCGGGGAGCTGTTTTTT.

This sequence joins TRBV4-1 and TRBJ1-2, with TRBD1 matching 8 bases. Trimming took 1 base from V and 4 from J; bases not matched to a gene: 2. Germline V lookup: CDR1 MGHRA, CDR2 YSYEKL. There are 14 residues in the CDR3. The CDR3 region has the DNA TGCGCCAGCAGCCAAGCAACAGGGGGCTATGGCTACACCTTC. Residues: CASSQATGGYGYTF.

The chain employs TRBV29-1 and TRBJ1-2; D unresolved. Trimming stripped 4 bases from V and 4 bases from J, with 13 bases between. The length of the CDR3 is 13 residues. Germline CDR1 SQVTM, CDR2 ANQGSEA. The CDR3: CSVGRGTLYGYTF. CDR3 in DNA: TGCAGCGTTGGCCGCGGCACCCTCTATGGCTACACCTTC.

This chain joins TRBV5-1 and TRBJ2-1, with D maybe TRBD1 (5 bases). Between the trimmed V and J ends, which lost 3 bases and 4 bases, there was a span of 8 bases. CDR3 length: 13 residues. The germline gives CDR1 SGHRS, CDR2 YFSETQ. This CDR3 is CASSWSGYNEQFF. As DNA, the CDR3 is TGCGCCAGCAGCTGGTCAGGGTACAATGAGCAGTTCTTC.

CDR3 sequence reads: CASSPQGASTEAFF. CDR3 sequence (DNA): TGTGCCAGCAGTCCACAGGGGGCATCCACTGAAGCTTTCTTT. The rearrangement uses TRBV7-2 and TRBJ1-1; 9 bases line up with TRBD1. This CDR3 is built from 14 residues. Per the germline V gene, CDR1 is SGHTA and CDR2 is FQGNSA. The V segment lost 6 bases and the J segment 4 bases; nucleotides outside the gene matches: 6.

The V and J genes are TRBV7-2 and TRBJ1-6; tentatively, D is TRBD1 (5 bases). The CDR3 runs 13 residues. Trimming shortened V by 5 bases and J by 13 bases, and 15 bases separated the two germline ends. CDR1 and CDR2 (germline): SGHTA, FQGNSA. This chain's CDR3 is CASSRGLRGPLHF. Written as DNA, the CDR3 is TGTGCCAGCAGCCGGGGGTTAAGGGGCCCCCTCCACTTT.

The gene calls are TRBV6-5 and TRBJ1-1; no definite D call. The CDR3 is 12 residues long. Trimming removed 6 bases from V and 1 base from J, with 6 bases in between. Germline-derived CDR1 and CDR2 are MNHEY and SVGAGI. The CDR3 DNA sequence: TGTGCCAGCAGGGTACAGAACACTGAAGCTTTCTTT. Translating it yields CASRVQNTEAFF.

The chain joins TRBV12-3 or TRBV12-4 to TRBJ1-2; maybe TRBD1 (6 bases). The CDR3 is 13 amino acids. Deletions cut 7 bases from V and 8 bases from J, with 17 bases between. The CDR3 loop is CASTLGGAGGYTF. For the CDR3, the DNA is TGTGCCAGCACCCTCGGGGGGGCGGGCGGCTACACCTTC.

J is TRBJ2-1 and V is TRBV29-1; a possible D gene is TRBD1 (6 bases). The CDR3 runs 14 residues. V was clipped by 3 bases and J by 5 bases, with 14 bases between them. Germline-derived CDR1 and CDR2 are SQVTM and ANQGSEA. CDR3 nucleotide sequence: TGCAGCGTTGATAGGGCAGGGGTGGACAATGAGCAGTTCTTC. It codes for CSVDRAGVDNEQFF.

The V call is TRBV24-1, the J call TRBJ2-3; 8 nucleotides line up with TRBD1. The CDR3 has 14 amino acids. Trimming took 4 bases from V and 3 from J; bases not matched to a gene: 2. Germline V gene lookup returns CDR1 KGHDR and CDR2 SFDVKD. Here the CDR3 reads CATSETGVTDTQYF. CDR3 nucleotides: TGTGCCACCAGTGAGACAGGGGTAACAGATACGCAGTATTTT.

In DNA, the CDR3 is TGTGCCAGCAGTTCCACAGGGGGCGCCAGGAACGAGCAGTACTTC. Its translation: CASSSTGGARNEQYF. This sequence joins TRBV28 and TRBJ2-7; 9 nucleotides agree with TRBD1. Germline V CDR1 and CDR2: MDHEN, SYDVKM. Unmatched junction bases numbered 9, after V lost 4 bases and J lost 5 bases. The CDR3 has 15 amino acids.

The genes are TRBV6-5 and TRBJ2-7; 7 bases line up with TRBD2. V gave up 6 bases and J gave up 5 bases; unmatched junction bases: 10. The CDR3 has 14 residues. Germline CDR1 reads MNHEY; CDR2 reads SVGAGI. Written as DNA, the CDR3 is TGTGCCAGCAGCCCGAGGACTAGAGGCGACGAGCAGTACTTC. Protein product: CASSPRTRGDEQYF.

This clone was counted between two and nine times. The chain uses TRBV28 and TRBJ1-1; D might be TRBD1 (6 bases). CDR3 length equals 15 residues. Germline values: CDR1 MDHEN, CDR2 SYDVKM. The germline V and J ends were trimmed by 5 bases and 3 bases, with 16 bases remaining between them. The CDR3 sequence: CASSLAGGAHTEAFF. The DNA for the CDR3 is TGTGCCAGCAGTCTGGCGGGGGGGGCTCACACTGAAGCTTTCTTT.

The V call is TRBV27, the J call TRBJ2-7; TRBD2 aligns across 9 bases. V shed 1 base, J shed 6 bases, and the junction held 10 bases outside the gene matches. This CDR3 is built from 16 residues. Germline lookup yields CDR1 MNHEY and CDR2 SMNVEV (reference sequence). CDR3 sequence: CASSLLVAGAPGEQYF. The CDR3 coding sequence is TGTGCCAGCAGTTTATTAGTAGCGGGGGCCCCAGGCGAGCAGTACTTC.

The chain joins TRBV5-6 to TRBJ2-3; D possibly corresponds to TRBD2 (6 bases). Germline V gene lookup returns CDR1 SGHDT and CDR2 YYEEEE. This CDR3 contains 16 residues. V lost 0 bases and J lost 2, with 13 bases in between. This CDR3 is CASSLDSGVLTDTQYF. CDR3 DNA: TGTGCCAGCAGCTTGGACTCGGGGGTTCTCACAGATACGCAGTATTTT.

This clone is a singleton in its sample. The chain has TRBV27 and TRBJ1-1; tentatively, D is TRBD1 (5 bases). CDR1 is MNHEY and CDR2 is SMNVEV in the germline V gene (reference sequence). The CDR3 runs to 14 residues. Trimming stripped 1 base from V and 5 bases from J, with 11 bases between. The CDR3 here is CASSLFQGGTEAFF. CDR3 coding DNA: TGTGCCAGCAGTTTATTTCAGGGCGGAACTGAAGCTTTCTTT.

The chain couples TRBV2 to TRBJ1-2; 10 bases fit TRBD1. This CDR3 comprises 15 residues. J gave up 1 base and V 5 bases, and 4 bases lay outside the gene matches. Germline CDR1 reads SNHLY; CDR2 reads FYNNEI. DNA for the CDR3: TGTGCCAGCAGTAGGGACAGGGGAGGTAACTATGGCTACACCTTC. Protein product: CASSRDRGGNYGYTF.

The V gene is TRBV5-1, the J gene TRBJ2-1, with no clear D. V lost 0 bases and J 8 bases, leaving 6 bases between the germline ends. This CDR3 is 12 amino acids long. Germline CDR1 is SGHRS and CDR2 is YFSETQ. CDR3 amino acids: CASSLAQYEQFF. In DNA, the CDR3 is TGCGCCAGCAGCTTGGCCCAATATGAGCAGTTCTTC.

The chain links TRBV12-5 to TRBJ2-7; 9 bases are shared with TRBD2. Per the germline V gene, CDR1 is LGHNT and CDR2 is FRNRAP. CDR3 length equals 15 residues. Trimming removed 6 bases from V and 2 bases from J; junction bases left unmatched: 8. CDR3 nucleotide sequence: TGTGCTAGTGGCAAAGTAGCGGGGGCCACCTACGAGCAGTACTTC. As protein: CASGKVAGATYEQYF.

A few counts support this clone. This chain uses TRBV18 with TRBJ1-3; 8 bases are shared with TRBD1. Germline CDR1 reads KGHSH; CDR2 reads LQKENI. This CDR3 comprises 19 residues. J was trimmed by 1 base and V by 5 bases; bases with no gene match: 16. The DNA for the CDR3 is TGTGCCAGCTCAAACCGGGACAGGAGTGGTCGTTCGTCTGGAAACACCATATATTTT. It is translated as CASSNRDRSGRSSGNTIYF. The full variable domain, completed using reference TRBV18 and TRBJ1-3, is NAGVMQNPRHLVRRRGQEARLRCSPMKGHSHVYWYRQLPEEGLKFMVYLQKENIIDESGMPKERFSAEFPKEGPSILRIQQVVRGDSAAYFCASSNRDRSGRSSGNTIYFGEGSWLTVV.

A few counts support this clone. This chain joins TRBV10-3 and TRBJ1-2, with no clear D. V lost 2 bases to trimming and J lost 4 bases, with 17 bases between them. In germline, CDR1 is ENHRY, CDR2 SYGVKD. This CDR3 has 16 amino acids. CDR3 residues: CAISESPCTDLYGYTF. The CDR3 bases are TGTGCCATCAGTGAGAGCCCCTGTACAGACCTCTATGGCTACACCTTC.

CDR3: CASSLGQGGMIGSPLHF. In DNA form, the CDR3 reads TGCGCCAGCAGCTTGGGACAGGGAGGAATGATAGGTTCACCCCTCCACTTT. V is TRBV5-1 and J is TRBJ1-6, with TRBD1 identical over 7 bases. V gave up 0 bases and J gave up 9 bases; unmatched junction bases: 12. Germline V CDR1 and CDR2: SGHRS, YFSETQ. CDR3 length equals 17 residues.

A single count supports this clone. The CDR3 loop is CASSILRTGGVDTEAFF. The DNA for the CDR3 is TGTGCCAGCAGTATCTTAAGGACAGGGGGAGTCGACACTGAAGCTTTCTTT. The chain links TRBV27 to TRBJ1-1; 10 positions agree with TRBD1. This CDR3 comprises 17 residues. CDR1 and CDR2 from the germline V gene are MNHEY and SMNVEV (reference sequence). The J segment lost 3 bases and the V segment lost 5 bases, leaving 12 bases of the junction unmatched.